The source of this T cell receptor (beta chain) is a study of T cell changes during pregnancy in multiple sclerosis. V lost 4 bases to trimming and J lost 8 bases, with 20 bases between them. Germline loops: CDR1 MNHNS, CDR2 SASEGT. The CDR3 spans 16 residues. The assay was immunoSEQ multiplex PCR, and TCRdb's table has in-frame clones only and misses some. The table lists approximately 47,000 clones, roughly 90% of them singletons. Specimen: peripheral blood, collected in the first trimester of pregnancy. The receptor comes from a female donor with multiple sclerosis, enrolled in a pregnancy study. The chain has TRBV6-1 and TRBJ1-4; D might be TRBD1 (6 bases). The CDR3 DNA sequence: TGTGCCAGCAGTGCCTGGAGGGGGGGATTGAAGGAAAAACTGTTTTTT. This sequence encodes CASSAWRGGLKEKLFF.